This T cell receptor (beta chain) was sequenced in a study of blood T cell repertoires in COVID-19. On the study more broadly: The United States, Italy and Spain were the sources of the acute and convalescent COVID-19 samples. From T cells, B-cell-depleted T cells, or PBMCs came the material, which was cDNA or gDNA.

The authors' processing: Reference gene primer amplification gave nucleated cell count estimates. Sequencing was performed with immunoSEQ multiplex PCR; in TCRdb, only in-frame clones are kept and a portion is missing. V, J and clone size derive from that table, while D and trimming were established from the DNA sequence. Among some 80,000 clones listed, over 65% were seen once. CDR3 length: 13 amino acids. The V gene lost 2 bases and the J gene lost 8 bases, with 11 bases spanning the gap. Germline CDR1 SGDLS, CDR2 YYNGEE. The sample taken for sequencing was peripheral blood. The rearrangement links TRBV9 to TRBJ2-1; a possible D gene is TRBD1 (5 bases). The clonotype comes from a human donor in a cohort sampled during active COVID-19. DNA for the CDR3: TGTGCCAGCAGCGTTGACAGACCCGATGAGCAGTTCTTC. Its translation: CASSVDRPDEQFF.